Below are 8 T cell receptor beta chains sequenced from a single sample in a study of PD-L1 blockade in urothelial cancer. The repertoire was sequenced with immunoSEQ multiplex PCR; TCRdb's copy has only in-frame clones and lacks some. Among roughly 46,000 clones listed, roughly 84% were seen once. Indicated time point: peripheral blood 6 weeks after treatment start. This specimen was PBMCs, taken around atezolizumab (anti-PD-L1) treatment. The receptors come from a man aged 50 to 59 with urothelial cancer.

This chain links TRBV7-3 with TRBJ2-2; possibly TRBD2 for D (7 bases). V was cut by 1 base and J by 4 bases, with 13 bases left in between. There are 16 residues in the CDR3. CDR1 SGHTA and CDR2 FQGTGA come from the germline V gene. In DNA form, the CDR3 reads TGTGCCAGCAGCTTAAGCGTGGGGGGGCCCACCGGGGAGCTGTTTTTT. Its protein is CASSLSVGGPTGELFF.

This clone appeared a single time. This chain links TRBV5-1 with TRBJ2-5, with D tentatively TRBD1 (6 bases). Between the trimmed V and J ends, which lost 3 bases and 4 bases, there was a span of 13 bases. Germline CDR1 is SGHRS and CDR2 is YFSETQ. CDR3 size: 14 residues. The DNA for the CDR3 is TGCGCCAGCAGCTCGGGACACCGAGGAGAGACCCAGTACTTC. Amino acid sequence: CASSSGHRGETQYF.

V gene TRBV9 combines with J gene TRBJ2-3, with 10 bases lining up with TRBD2. Unmatched junction bases numbered 13, after V lost 1 base and J lost 5 bases. Germline CDR1 reads SGDLS; CDR2 reads YYNGEE. The CDR3 has 18 residues. CDR3 loop: CASSVNPHLAGGGDTQYF. The CDR3 DNA reads as TGTGCCAGCAGCGTAAACCCCCATTTAGCGGGAGGAGGAGATACGCAGTATTTT.

The CDR3 nucleotides read TGTGCCAGCAGGGGGGGCAGGGGACTAGCGGGAGTGGCAGATACGCAGTATTTT. Amino acid sequence: CASRGGRGLAGVADTQYF. The chain uses TRBV27 and TRBJ2-3, with TRBD2 matching over 14 bases. This CDR3 region has 18 residues. The ends lost 6 bases at V and 4 bases at J; junction bases unmatched: 12. Germline CDR1 reads MNHEY; CDR2 reads SMNVEV (reference sequence).

The DNA for the CDR3 is TGTGCCAGCAGTCGCACCCCGGGACAGGGGGGATCACCCCTCCACTTT. It translates to CASSRTPGQGGSPLHF. The chain uses TRBV28 and TRBJ1-6; 11 bases align to TRBD1. With 5 bases clipped from V and 10 bases from J, the junction kept 10 bases outside the gene matches. Germline V gene data show CDR1 as MDHEN and CDR2 as SYDVKM. There are 16 residues in the CDR3.

The V gene is TRBV15, the J gene TRBJ2-2, with 10 bases matching TRBD1. The CDR3 covers 17 residues. The V and J ends lost 1 base and 5 bases, in that order; junction bases with no gene match: 7. Germline CDR1 LNHNV, CDR2 YYDKDF (reference sequence). The CDR3 sequence: CATSRGQGASGTGELFF. For the CDR3, the DNA is TGTGCCACCAGCAGAGGACAGGGGGCGAGTGGGACCGGGGAGCTGTTTTTT.

The chain recombines TRBV5-4 with TRBJ2-1; 7 nucleotides agree with TRBD1. Germline trimming cut 5 bases from V and 4 bases from J; bases unmatched to any gene: 12. Germline CDR1 SGHNT, CDR2 YYREEE (reference sequence). This CDR3 comprises 16 residues. The CDR3 here is CASRHYPTGKYNEQFF. The CDR3 DNA sequence: TGTGCCAGCAGACATTATCCGACAGGGAAATACAATGAGCAGTTCTTC.

The gene calls are TRBV5-1 and TRBJ1-2; D is possibly TRBD1 (6 bases). The CDR3 covers 12 residues. Germline CDR1 and CDR2: SGHRS and YFSETQ. V shed 6 bases and J shed 4 bases, with 10 bases lying between them. CDR3 in amino acids: CASTVGGYGYTF. CDR3 sequence (DNA): TGCGCCAGCACCGTAGGGGGCTATGGCTACACCTTC.